The entry that follows covers one T cell receptor beta chain sequence. Its antigen is as yet unknown. The germline gene is not matched at one end of the junction; a read error may be the cause. These data come from a study of OX40 agonist ivuxolimab in advanced cancers. Study conclusions and caveats: Expanded clones were, on average, more numerous among CD8+ T cells than CD4+. By week 6 at 0.1 to 3.0 mg/kg, blood CD4+ and CD8+ T cells had expanded clonally.

This CDR3 spans 15 amino acids. Looked up from germline, CDR1 is SSHAT and CDR2 is FNYEAQ (reference sequence). Produced via immunoSEQ multiplex PCR; TCRdb's table is partial and in-frame only. Of about 84,000 clones in the sample, 94% are singletons; the top ten hold approximately 10%. The material was CD4+ or CD8+ T cells sorted from blood, obtained in a trial of the OX40 agonist ivuxolimab. The sequence was collected from an adult with an advanced solid tumor such as melanoma, head and neck, liver or kidney cancer. The chain uses TRBV7-7 and TRBJ2-1, with D maybe TRBD2 (6 bases). CDR3 amino acids: CASSPLLASYNEQFF. The CDR3 coding sequence is TGTGCTAGCAGCCCCCTACTAGCTTCCTACAATGAGCAGTTCTTC.